The 20 T cell receptor beta chains below were found in one sample sequenced in a study of T-cell reconstitution after alpha-beta-depleted transplantation in children. Preparation of the TCRbeta library used unique molecular identifiers. TCRdb re-derived calls from the PCR reads in MiXCR, one entry per CDR3 protein. Found here are roughly 250,000 distinct CDR3 sequences, roughly 8.2% of them singletons; the top ten hold roughly 5.8%. The sequencing used PBMCs, mostly from graft donor cells, collected 180 days after TCRalphabeta/CD19-depleted stem cell transplant. The receptors derive from a male patient aged 5 to 17 who had a stem cell transplant for acute lymphoblastic leukemia, so the T cells may come from the graft donor.

This clonotype was observed many times. The V and J genes are TRBV12-3 or TRBV12-4 and TRBJ2-7; the D is unclear. The germline V and J ends were trimmed by 5 bases and 5 bases, with 7 bases remaining between them. The CDR3 length is 11 residues. The CDR3 nucleotides are TGTGCCAGCAGTAGGGCGAACGAGCAGTACTTC. This codes for CASSRANEQYF.

This clonotype was seen many times. The chain combines TRBV27 with TRBJ2-1; unclear D gene. V lost 0 bases, J lost 8 bases, and 8 bases lay in between. Looked up from germline, CDR1 is MNHEY and CDR2 is SMNVEV (reference sequence). The CDR3 covers 13 residues. The CDR3 coding sequence is TGTGCCAGCAGTTTATCCAGCTCCCATGAGCAGTTCTTC. Translated: CASSLSSSHEQFF.

This clonotype appeared many times. The chain links TRBV20-1 to TRBJ2-1, with D perhaps assigned TRBD1 or TRBD2 (6 bases each). V was clipped by 7 bases and J by 9 bases, with 19 bases between them. Germline CDR1 DFQATT, CDR2 SNEGSKA (reference sequence). The CDR3 has 13 residues. Here the CDR3 DNA reads TGCAGTGAGGCTCGGGGGCCGGGGAGTGAGCAGTTCTTC. Amino acids: CSEARGPGSEQFF.

The rearrangement uses TRBV4-3 and TRBJ2-1; TRBD2 might be the D (5 bases). Per the germline V gene, CDR1 is LGHNA and CDR2 is YSLEER. CDR3 length: 15 residues. Trimming stripped 1 base from V and 7 bases from J, with 14 bases between. CDR3 sequence: CASSQGGSRLNEQFF. In DNA, the CDR3 is TGCGCCAGCAGCCAAGGAGGGTCTAGGCTTAATGAGCAGTTCTTC.

The chain links TRBV28 to TRBJ1-2; D unclear. Germline-derived CDR1 and CDR2 are MDHEN and SYDVKM. V dropped 6 bases and J dropped 6 bases, with 14 bases sitting between them. CDR3 length equals 13 residues. DNA for the CDR3: TGTGCCAGCAGCTCCAGGTCCGATAATGGCTACACCTTC. Its protein product is CASSSRSDNGYTF.

This clonotype was seen ten or more times. The V gene is TRBV28, the J gene TRBJ1-3; D perhaps matches TRBD1 (5 bases). The CDR3 contains 15 residues. The V gene's germline CDR1 is MDHEN and CDR2 SYDVKM. Trimming removed 5 bases at V and 0 bases at J, with 11 bases between. In DNA form, the CDR3 reads TGTGCCAGCAGTCTTGGGGCCAGCTCTGGAAACACCATATATTTT. Protein product: CASSLGASSGNTIYF.

This clonotype was observed many times. The CDR3 here is CASSLRGAQGLQFF. The CDR3 nucleotides are TGTGCCAGCAGCTTACGGGGGGCCCAGGGGTTGCAGTTCTTC. This rearrangement joins TRBV7-9 to TRBJ2-1; possibly TRBD2 for D (7 bases). The germline V and J ends were trimmed by 2 bases and 12 bases, with 17 bases remaining between them. Germline CDR1 SEHNR, CDR2 FQNEAQ (reference sequence). The CDR3 runs 14 residues.

This clonotype was observed many times. The rearrangement joins TRBV5-1 to TRBJ1-2; 8 nucleotides line up with TRBD1. V dropped 3 bases and J dropped 8; count of bases not matched to a gene: 6. In germline, CDR1 is SGHRS, CDR2 YFSETQ. The CDR3 is 13 residues long. CDR3 bases: TGCGCCAGCAGCTCAACAGGGGGTTGGGGCTACACCTTC. Translation: CASSSTGGWGYTF.

This clonotype has ten or more counts. This chain uses TRBV18 with TRBJ2-5; D call uncertain. The CDR3 is 15 amino acids. Trimming shortened V by 2 bases and J by 3 bases, and 13 bases separated the two germline ends. Germline assignment: CDR1 KGHSH and CDR2 LQKENI. The CDR3 DNA reads TGTGCCAGCTCACCAGCACACGCCTGGAAAGAGACCCAGTACTTC. Its protein product is CASSPAHAWKETQYF.

This clonotype has ten or more counts. The chain couples TRBV5-6 to TRBJ1-1; a possible D gene is TRBD1 (5 bases). The CDR3 runs 13 residues. V was trimmed by 4 bases and J by 8 bases, leaving 15 bases between them. Looked up from germline, CDR1 is SGHDT and CDR2 is YYEEEE. Here the CDR3 reads CASSPQGRAEAFF. The DNA for the CDR3 is TGTGCCAGCAGCCCCCAGGGAAGGGCCGAAGCTTTCTTT.

Many counts were recorded for this clonotype. This chain links TRBV18 with TRBJ2-1; 8 bases are a match to TRBD1. The germline V gene has CDR1 KGHSH and CDR2 LQKENI. Trimming at V came to 3 bases and at J to 10 bases, leaving 11 bases not matched to a gene. The CDR3 has 15 amino acids. In nucleotides, the CDR3 is TGTGCCAGCTCACCTTATGGGACAGGCTCAGGGGAGCAGTTCTTC. As protein: CASSPYGTGSGEQFF.

This clonotype was picked up many times. This chain joins TRBV29-1 and TRBJ2-5; D call uncertain. The V end was cut by 4 bases, the J end by 0 bases, with 9 bases between. This CDR3 is built from 13 residues. Per germline, CDR1 SQVTM and CDR2 ANQGSEA. This chain's CDR3 is CSVGSGYQETQYF. The DNA of the CDR3 is TGCAGCGTTGGGTCCGGTTACCAAGAGACCCAGTACTTC. The variable domain in full, with the rest retrieved from reference TRBV29-1 and TRBJ2-5, is SAVISQKPSRDICQRGTSLTIQCQVDSQVTMMFWYRQQPGQSLTLIATANQGSEATYESGFVIDKFPISRPNLTFSTLTVSNMSPEDSSIYLCSVGSGYQETQYFGPGTRLLVL.

This clonotype was picked up many times. The V call is TRBV11-2, the J call TRBJ1-2; D not resolved. The germline V and J ends were trimmed by 5 bases and 0 bases, with 16 bases remaining between them. The CDR3 loop spans 16 amino acids. Germline CDR1 SGHAT, CDR2 FQNNGV. The CDR3 loop reads CASSAVGRGSNYGYTF. CDR3 coding DNA: TGTGCCAGCAGCGCTGTGGGCCGCGGGTCTAACTATGGCTACACCTTC.

The genes are TRBV11-2 and TRBJ2-7; no firm D call. Germline V gene data show CDR1 as SGHAT and CDR2 as FQNNGV. CDR3 length equals 14 residues. Trimming stripped 0 bases from V and 5 bases from J, with 11 bases between. The CDR3 loop is CASSLDRSGDEQYF. For the CDR3, the DNA is TGTGCCAGCAGCTTAGACAGGTCGGGCGACGAGCAGTACTTC.

This clonotype was seen ten or more times. The V call is TRBV4-1, the J call TRBJ2-5, with TRBD2 matching 7 bases. Germline lookup yields CDR1 MGHRA and CDR2 YSYEKL. Losses at the gene ends were 1 base for V and 1 base for J; bases not matched to a gene: 6. The CDR3 has 16 amino acids. CDR3 sequence (DNA): TGCGCCAGCAGCCAAGCCCGGGGGAGGGCCCAAGAGACCCAGTACTTC. Its protein is CASSQARGRAQETQYF.

This clonotype has a count of ten or more. The chain carries TRBV7-4 and TRBJ1-5; D may be TRBD1 (5 bases). The V end lost 5 bases, the J end lost 3 bases, and 14 bases lay between the germline ends. Germline V gene lookup returns CDR1 SGHVT and CDR2 SQSDAQ. This CDR3 has 15 amino acids. CDR3 loop: CASSLHWTYNQPQHF. CDR3 bases: TGTGCCAGCAGCCTGCATTGGACATACAATCAGCCCCAGCATTTT.

This clonotype was picked up many times. The rearrangement joins TRBV12-3 or TRBV12-4 to TRBJ2-5, with D possibly matching TRBD1 (6 bases). V lost 5 bases to trimming and J lost 3 bases, with 13 bases between them. This CDR3 comprises 14 residues. CDR3 nucleotides: TGTGCCAGCAGTCGGGACACCGATAAAGAGACCCAGTACTTC. Protein product: CASSRDTDKETQYF.

This clonotype has a handful of counts. This chain connects TRBV20-1 to TRBJ2-1; D remains ambiguous. The length of the CDR3 is 14 residues. CDR1 DFQATT and CDR2 SNEGSKA come from the germline V gene (reference sequence). Trimming took off 3 bases at V and 1 base at J, with 10 bases between the two ends. The CDR3 DNA reads TGCAGTGCTAGGACCAGCAGGTCCTACAATGAGCAGTTCTTC. Translated: CSARTSRSYNEQFF.

There are many counts of this clonotype. The chain carries TRBV18 and TRBJ1-1, with no clear D. This CDR3 is 14 amino acids long. Trimming cost V 1 base and J 1 base, with 7 bases left between them. Germline CDR1 KGHSH, CDR2 LQKENI. CDR3 sequence (DNA): TGTGCCAGCTCACCACAGGGATCGAACACTGAAGCTTTCTTT. Protein sequence: CASSPQGSNTEAFF.

This clonotype was seen repeatedly, ten times or more. This sequence joins TRBV21-1 and TRBJ1-5; the table's TRBD1 call for D was not verified on the DNA. TRBV21-1 is classified as a pseudogene. This CDR3 has 17 residues. The CDR3 DNA follows: TGTGCCAGCAGCAAACCCAATGACAGGGAGGGCAATCAGCCCCAGCATTTT. Translation gives CASSKPNDREGNQPQHF.